Each of the 8 T cell receptor beta chains below was sequenced from the same sample in a study of TET2 disruption in CD19-targeted CAR T cells. Libraries were prepared by immunoSEQ multiplex PCR; TCRdb keeps only in-frame clonotypes and omits some of them. This table holds fewer than 30,000 clones. Antigens for these TCRs are unknown. Treatment noted: autologous CTL019 cells: CD19 CAR with 4-1BB and CD3 zeta domains. The sample consisted of CD8- CAR+ T cells sorted from cultured blood T cells, taken for CD19 CAR T cell therapy. Described subset: CD8-negative CAR-positive T cells from the infusion product. These receptors were collected from a man between 65 and 79 years old with chronic lymphocytic leukemia.

Its frequency marks this clone as medium-sized. The missing CDR3 end, 3 residues past where the read stops, is filled in from the germline J gene. This sequence joins TRBV5-1 and TRBJ2-7; 8 bases fit TRBD1. V shed 0 bases and J 4 bases; nucleotides not matched to a gene: 15. The CDR3 loop spans 18 amino acids. The germline V gene has CDR1 SGHRS and CDR2 YFSETQ. The CDR3 loop is CASSLAPRAGTGLYEQYF. The sequenced part of the CDR3 DNA is TGCGCCAGCAGCTTGGCCCCAAGGGCCGGGACAGGCCTTTACGAG.

A remark on this clone: The read comes to an end 3 residues before the CDR3 does, leaving the germline J gene to fill in the end. The chain uses TRBV29-1 and TRBJ1-1; D may be TRBD1 (5 bases). Germline loops: CDR1 SQVTM, CDR2 ANQGSEA. The CDR3 consists of 10 residues. CDR3: CSVAQEGAFF. The sequenced CDR3 bases are TGCAGCGTTGCTCAGGAGGGG.

With regard to this clone: The CDR3 end lies 3 residues beyond the end of the read and is filled in from the germline J gene. The rearrangement uses TRBV6-2 or TRBV6-3 and TRBJ2-4; D perhaps matches TRBD1 (6 bases). Germline V lookup: CDR1 MNHEY, CDR2 SVGEGT. There are 17 residues in the CDR3. CDR3 in amino acids: CASSSGQLLRENYGQYF. CDR3 bases read: TGTGCCAGCAGTTCCGGACAGCTACTCCGAGAAAACTATGGT.

A remark on this clone: The read finishes 3 residues shy of the CDR3 end, and the germline J gene is used to complete it. In the same sample, other DNA sequences code for this CDR3. The rearrangement links TRBV7-3 to TRBJ1-2, with D possibly TRBD1 on 5 matching bases. Germline loops: CDR1 SGHTA, CDR2 FQGTGA. The CDR3 loop spans 15 amino acids. The chain's CDR3 is CASSLAGGGIDTYTF. The CDR3 DNA, read in part, is TGTGCCAGCAGCTTAGCGGGGGGTGGTATAGATACA.

As for this clone: The read gets to within 3 residues of the CDR3 end, and the germline J gene fills in the rest. The J gene is TRBJ1-2, the V gene TRBV7-3; tentatively, D is TRBD1 (5 bases). The length of the CDR3 is 17 residues. Germline V lookup: CDR1 SGHTA, CDR2 FQGTGA. This chain's CDR3 is CASSPPGLAGGKDDYTF. The CDR3 DNA, read in part, is TGTGCCAGCAGCCCACCTGGACTAGCGGGGGGGAAGGATGAC.

Comments on this clone: The CDR3 is cut off 3 residues early in the read; its end comes from the germline J gene. This chain joins TRBV11-3 and TRBJ2-4; possibly TRBD1 for D (6 bases). Per the germline V gene, CDR1 is SGHNT and CDR2 is YENEEA. This CDR3 is 13 amino acids long. CDR3 in amino acids: CASSRTVQETQYF. The DNA read from the CDR3 is TGTGCCAGCAGCAGGACAGTCCAAGAGACT.

Details on this clone: The CDR3 end is not reached by the read, which stops 3 residues before it; the germline J gene fills it in. The chain has TRBV5-1 and TRBJ2-2, with TRBD1 identical over 8 bases. CDR3 length equals 15 residues. The germline gives CDR1 SGHRS, CDR2 YFSETQ. V dropped 3 bases and J dropped 1; count of bases not matched to a gene: 2. The CDR3 bases that were read are TGCGCCAGCAGCTCGGGACAGGTGAACACCGGGGAG. Translated: CASSSGQVNTGE. Given in full, the CDR3 is CASSSGQVNTGELFF.

As regards this clone: One end of the junction is discordant with germline, which a read error may explain. CDR3 loop: CGVRTGVQSEKLFF. Partial CDR3 DNA: TGCGGCGTTCGGACAGGGGTTCAGAGTGAAAAA. The gene calls are TRBV29-1 and TRBJ1-4; TRBD1 matches 9 bases. The CDR3 end is not reached by the read, which stops 3 residues before it; the germline J gene fills it in. Germline V CDR1 and CDR2: SQVTM, ANQGSEA. The length of the CDR3 is 14 residues.